Shown below are 3 T cell receptor beta chains from a single sample sequenced in a study of blood T cell repertoires in COVID-19 (TCRdb year 2020). The library was prepared using the immunoSEQ multiplex PCR assay. The clones in this table, taken by TCRdb from immuneACCESS, are in-frame only. Not every clone is retained; where verified, under half of the shortfall comes from an unresolved V gene, and the cause of the rest is unknown. Here the sample has around 480,000 clones; approximately 90% occur a single time. 0.65% to 0.9% of the sample is held by the ten biggest clonotypes. Sequencing was done on a sample of PBMCs or T cells enriched from blood (not recorded which). The receptors were sampled from a woman aged 18 to 35 who had recovered from COVID-19.

This sequence joins TRBV5-1 and TRBJ1-1, with D maybe TRBD1 (5 bases). Germline V gene data show CDR1 as SGHRS and CDR2 as YFSETQ. CDR3 length: 14 amino acids. Trimming left V 5 bases short and J 4 bases short, with 15 bases between. CDR3 sequence reads: CASSKDRTITEAFF. The DNA for the CDR3 is TGCGCCAGCAGTAAGGACCGGACAATCACTGAAGCTTTCTTT. Full variable domain (rest looked up from reference TRBV5-1 and TRBJ1-1): KAGVTQTPRYLIKTRGQQVTLSCSPISGHRSVSWYQQTPGQGLQFLFEYFSETQRNKGNFPGRFSGRQFSNSRSEMNVSTLELGDSALYLCASSKDRTITEAFFGQGTRLTVV.

This chain uses TRBV5-6 with TRBJ2-7; TRBD2 agrees at 7 bases. This CDR3 has 15 residues. Per germline, CDR1 SGHDT and CDR2 YYEEEE. V trimming: 1 base; J trimming: 2 bases; junction bases outside the gene matches: 6. DNA of the CDR3: TGTGCCAGCAGCTTGCCTCAGGGAGGGACCTACGAGCAGTACTTC. It encodes CASSLPQGGTYEQYF.

This sequence joins TRBV10-3 and TRBJ1-1; D is perhaps TRBD1 (6 bases). Between the trimmed V and J ends, which lost 0 bases and 4 bases, there was a span of 15 bases. This CDR3 comprises 16 residues. Germline loops: CDR1 ENHRY, CDR2 SYGVKD. The CDR3 DNA is TGTGCCATCAGTGAGTCAAGGGGGGGCGCGGGCACTGAAGCTTTCTTT. Its protein product is CAISESRGGAGTEAFF.